The 8 T cell receptor beta chains below all came from one sample that was sequenced in a study of blood T cell repertoires in COVID-19. The table came from immunoSEQ multiplex PCR; TCRdb's copy has only in-frame clones and leaves some out. The table includes about 65,000 clones, over 70% detected once. The sample was peripheral blood. All receptors come from a human donor in a cohort sampled during active COVID-19.

CDR3 sequence reads: CASSPQPRGREDTQYF. CDR3 bases: TGTGCCAGCAGTCCCCAACCCAGGGGGCGGGAAGATACGCAGTATTTT. This chain links TRBV27 with TRBJ2-3; TRBD1 matches at 8 bases. This CDR3 is 16 amino acids long. CDR1 and CDR2 from the germline V gene are MNHEY and SMNVEV (reference sequence). The junction had 12 bases not matched to a gene; V was cut back by 5 bases and J by 5 bases.

This chain connects TRBV19 to TRBJ2-7, with 8 bases lining up with TRBD1. The germline V gene has CDR1 LNHDA and CDR2 SQIVND (reference sequence). The CDR3 consists of 16 residues. V trimming: 4 bases; J trimming: 4 bases; junction bases outside the gene matches: 12. CDR3 nucleotide sequence: TGTGCCAGTAGTACCCCCGGACAGGGAAGGGCGTACGAGCAGTACTTC. It encodes CASSTPGQGRAYEQYF.

This sequence joins TRBV7-3 and TRBJ2-7; TRBD2 might be the D (6 bases). The CDR3 length is 17 residues. CDR1 and CDR2 from the germline V gene are SGHTA and FQGTGA. V lost 0 bases and J lost 0, with 15 bases in between. This CDR3 is CASSLTPRESNSYEQYF. As DNA, the CDR3 is TGTGCCAGCAGCTTAACCCCCCGGGAGTCCAACTCCTACGAGCAGTACTTC. Variable domain in full (rest from reference TRBV7-3 and TRBJ2-7): GAGVSQTPSNKVTEKGKYVELRCDPISGHTALYWYRQSLGQGPEFLIYFQGTGAADDSGLPNDRFFAVRPEGSVSTLKIQRTERGDSAVYLCASSLTPRESNSYEQYFGPGTRLTVT.

The CDR3 sequence is CASSSRPSGRWGDTQYF. The CDR3 DNA sequence: TGTGCCAGCAGCTCCCGTCCTAGCGGGAGGTGGGGGGATACGCAGTATTTT. The chain uses TRBV9 and TRBJ2-3; 11 bases agree with TRBD2. V lost 4 bases, J lost 6 bases, and 13 bases stayed unmatched. The length of the CDR3 is 17 residues. CDR1 SGDLS and CDR2 YYNGEE come from the germline V gene.

This clone was observed a single time. This chain's CDR3 is CASSLAADRANSPLHF. The CDR3 bases are TGTGCCAGCAGCTTGGCCGCGGACAGGGCAAATTCACCCCTCCACTTT. The chain recombines TRBV5-4 with TRBJ1-6; 8 bases are a match to TRBD1. This CDR3 has 16 amino acids. J lost 7 bases, V lost 0 bases, and 6 bases had no gene match. Germline CDR1 and CDR2: SGHNT and YYREEE (reference sequence).

The rearrangement links TRBV18 to TRBJ2-6; D ambiguous. This CDR3 has 17 residues. V lost 7 bases to trimming and J lost 0 bases, with 16 bases between them. Looked up from germline, CDR1 is KGHSH and CDR2 is LQKENI. CDR3 residues: CASWFAATGSGANVLTF. DNA of the CDR3: TGTGCCAGCTGGTTTGCCGCTACTGGCTCTGGGGCCAACGTCCTGACTTTC.

V gene TRBV6-5 combines with J gene TRBJ1-3; D is undetermined. The CDR3 runs to 12 residues. CDR1 MNHEY and CDR2 SVGAGI come from the germline V gene. V was pared by 6 bases and J by 3 bases, with 6 bases between. The chain's CDR3 is CASSLNGNTIYF. The CDR3 DNA reads as TGTGCCAGCAGCCTAAATGGAAACACCATATATTTT.

In DNA, the CDR3 is TGCGCCAGCAGCCCGGACAGCGCCCGTCGTGGTGGCTACACCTTC. Protein sequence: CASSPDSARRGGYTF. The rearrangement joins TRBV5-1 to TRBJ1-2; tentatively, D is TRBD1 (6 bases). The CDR3 is made up of 15 amino acids. V dropped 4 bases and J dropped 7 bases, with 20 bases sitting between them. Germline CDR1 SGHRS, CDR2 YFSETQ.